The text below deals with one T cell receptor (beta chain). Its antigen is still unknown. No much larger clonotype is one base removed from it; base qualities were not supplied. For repertoire sequencing, TCR beta CDR3 regions were amplified from RNA transcripts. A first-round RT-PCR used HTBI primers with the Qiagen OneStep RT-PCR kit, followed by a second-round multiplex PCR, size selection and purification. Libraries were sequenced paired-end with 100 bp reads on an Illumina HiSeq2000. As for the authors' bioinformatics: SOAPnuke was used for read processing, and reads with adapters, uncalled bases, a mean Phred below 15, or no exact constant-primer or identifier match were discarded. COPE v1.2.5 was used to merge the high-quality paired reads. Each unique nucleotide sequence was treated as a clonotype, and MiTCR v1.1 was used to align the clonotypes to the IMGT TRB V, D and J references. The analysis was limited to V-J combinations with a frequency above 0.0001, which together covered roughly 99% of repertoires. For each V-J combination, a TCR clonal expansion and chaos score was defined as F50 clonal expansion divided by the chaos observed in the TCRdist matrix. Welch's t-statistics and random forest were used to reduce the features to some 13 V-J combinations, which were then used as input to a naive Bayes classifier. Thyroid-blood repertoire similarity was quantified with the Morisita-Horn index. TCRdb passed the public sequencing reads through fastp at Q25 and MiXCR, retaining productive beta sequences. Each CDR3 protein gets just one entry, which takes the most common genes and DNA from the rows behind it. The V and J calls reflect TCRdb's pipeline rather than the authors' work. The sample table records hundreds of thousands of distinct CDR3 sequences; approximately 22% of these occur just once. The ten largest make up about 6.6% of the sample.

Stable hyperthyroidism was defined as no progression to ophthalmopathy within 18 months of follow-up. Hyperthyroidism patients were newly diagnosed, were aged 18 to 65 years, and had a disease duration under 2 months. Patients with other autoimmune diseases, uncontrolled infections, pregnancy or lactation were excluded. Diagnosis relied on clinical symptoms, serum thyroxine, TRAb, thyroid ultrasound and orbital computed tomography. Using Ficoll-Paque density gradient centrifugation, PBMCs were isolated from about 10 ml of fresh peripheral blood. Total RNA was extracted with Trizol reagent and quality-checked on an Agilent 2100 Bioanalyzer. Trimming at the junction amounts to 2 bases on V and 1 base on J, and the germline ends lie 8 bases apart. CDR1 and CDR2 are read off the germline V gene (reference sequence) as MNHEY and SMNVEV. Its CDR3 holds 14 amino acids, cysteine through phenylalanine. Only the CDR3 DNA stays, 42 bases, in frame from base 1.

The sample is drawn from a study of Graves' ophthalmopathy and Graves' hyperthyroidism (dated by TCRdb to 2016 to 2019). About the investigation overall: Peripheral blood was collected at initial diagnosis, before any treatment. The study used signatures of the TCR beta repertoire to tell Graves' ophthalmopathy apart from Graves' hyperthyroidism and to predict which patients would progress to ophthalmopathy. In total, approximately 140 blood samples were TCR-sequenced: around 42 ophthalmopathy, about 75 hyperthyroidism and some 17 hyperthyroidism-to-ophthalmopathy patients. To explore V-J signatures that distinguish ophthalmopathy from hyperthyroidism, a discovery set of around 100 patients was enrolled, made up of around 44 with ophthalmopathy and 57 with stable hyperthyroidism. The independent validation cohort included 18 to 20 hyperthyroidism patients plus 17 patients who later progressed from hyperthyroidism to ophthalmopathy. In roughly 6 hyperthyroidism patients, T-cell repertoires of thyroid tissue and blood were compared. Following sample collection, hyperthyroidism patients were given methimazole at a starting dose of 30 mg daily, and ophthalmopathy patients were given high-dose intravenous methylprednisolone. For training and testing, the 100 patients in the discovery cohort were randomly divided in a 7:3 ratio.

Results the study describes overall, beyond this receptor: In cross-validation, the 13-signature model distinguished ophthalmopathy from stable hyperthyroidism with about 87% sensitivity and roughly 81% specificity, and in the test set the corresponding values were approximately 80% and 75%. No statistical method was used to set the sample size in advance, and the investigators knew which group each participant was assigned to. In validation, the model predicted ophthalmopathy progression with about 71% sensitivity and 72% to 80% specificity; roughly 11 predicted patients were CT-confirmed with GO in a median of approximately 6.5 months. Most expanded thyroid clonotypes with frequency above 0.001 were also detected in blood, suggesting blood repertoires may reflect the thyroid immune response.

The rearranged segments are TRBV27 and TRBJ1-1; the D gene lacks a confident call. The receptor was derived from a woman under 30 with stable Graves' hyperthyroidism. Some clones in this sample may be carry-over from other donors' samples. Donor details come from another sample of the same person, matched by shared clones. The specimen sequenced was peripheral blood. The DNA reads as follows: TGTGCCAGCAGTTTAGCAGGCCCGAACACTGAAGCTTTCTTT. This is translated as CASSLAGPNTEAFF.